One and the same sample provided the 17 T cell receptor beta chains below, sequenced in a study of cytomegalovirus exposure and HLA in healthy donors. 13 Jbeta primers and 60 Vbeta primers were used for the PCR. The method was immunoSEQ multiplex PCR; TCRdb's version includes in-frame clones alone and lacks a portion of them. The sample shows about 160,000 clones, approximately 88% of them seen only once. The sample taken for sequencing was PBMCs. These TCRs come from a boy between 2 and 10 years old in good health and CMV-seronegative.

Here the CDR3 reads CASSDKATGGYEQFF. CDR3 in DNA: TGTGCCAGCAGCGACAAGGCGACAGGGGGATATGAGCAGTTCTTC. The gene calls are TRBV7-2 and TRBJ2-1; 9 nucleotides line up with TRBD1. J was trimmed by 8 bases and V by 5 bases; bases with no gene match: 10. The CDR3 sequence is 15 residues long. CDR1 and CDR2 from the germline V gene are SGHTA and FQGNSA. Variable domain in full (rest from reference TRBV7-2 and TRBJ2-1): GAGVSQSPSNKVTEKGKDVELRCDPISGHTALYWYRQSLGQGLEFLIYFQGNSAPDKSGLPSDRFSAERTGGSVSTLTIQRTQQEDSAVYLCASSDKATGGYEQFFGPGTRLTVL.

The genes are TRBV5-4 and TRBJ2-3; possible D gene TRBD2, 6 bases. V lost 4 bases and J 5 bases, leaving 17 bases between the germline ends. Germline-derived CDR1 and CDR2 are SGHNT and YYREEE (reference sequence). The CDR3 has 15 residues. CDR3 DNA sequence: TGTGCCAGCAGCCCAACCGGGACTTTAGGAGATACGCAGTATTTT. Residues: CASSPTGTLGDTQYF.

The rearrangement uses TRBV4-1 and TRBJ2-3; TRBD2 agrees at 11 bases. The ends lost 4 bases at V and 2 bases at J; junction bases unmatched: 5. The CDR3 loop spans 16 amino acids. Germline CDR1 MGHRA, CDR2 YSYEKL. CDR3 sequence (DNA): TGCGCCAGCAGCCCTCGACTAGCGGGACCCACAGATACGCAGTATTTT. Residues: CASSPRLAGPTDTQYF.

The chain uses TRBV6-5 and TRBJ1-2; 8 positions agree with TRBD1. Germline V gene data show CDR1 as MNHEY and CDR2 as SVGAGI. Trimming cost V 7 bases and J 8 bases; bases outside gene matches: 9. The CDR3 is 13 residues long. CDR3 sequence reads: CASIGDRLKGYTF. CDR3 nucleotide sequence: TGTGCCAGCATCGGGGACAGGTTGAAAGGCTACACCTTC.

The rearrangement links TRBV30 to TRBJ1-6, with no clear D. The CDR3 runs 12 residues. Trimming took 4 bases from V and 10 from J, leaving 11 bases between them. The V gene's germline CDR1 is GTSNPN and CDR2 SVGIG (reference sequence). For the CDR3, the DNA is TGTGCCTGGAAGATGGTCCAGTCACCCCTCCACTTT. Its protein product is CAWKMVQSPLHF.

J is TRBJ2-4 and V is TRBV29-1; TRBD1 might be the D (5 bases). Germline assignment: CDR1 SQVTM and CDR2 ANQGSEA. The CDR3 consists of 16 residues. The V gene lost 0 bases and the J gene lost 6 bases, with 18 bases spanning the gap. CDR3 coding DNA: TGCAGCGTTGAAGATATATTTGGGCAGGGCTCAAACATTCAGTACTTC. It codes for CSVEDIFGQGSNIQYF.

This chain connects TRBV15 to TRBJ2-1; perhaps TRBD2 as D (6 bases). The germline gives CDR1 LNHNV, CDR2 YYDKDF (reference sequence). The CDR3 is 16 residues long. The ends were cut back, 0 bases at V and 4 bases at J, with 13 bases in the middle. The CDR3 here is CATSRDLASAYNEQFF. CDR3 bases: TGTGCCACCAGCAGAGATTTGGCTAGCGCGTACAATGAGCAGTTCTTC.

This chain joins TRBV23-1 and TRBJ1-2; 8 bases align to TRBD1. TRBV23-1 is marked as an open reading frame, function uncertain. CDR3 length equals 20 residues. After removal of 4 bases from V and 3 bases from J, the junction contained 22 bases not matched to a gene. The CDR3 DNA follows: TGCGCCAGCAGTCCTGGACAGGGTCTAGTTTTTTCGGATAAAGACTATGGCTACACCTTC. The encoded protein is CASSPGQGLVFSDKDYGYTF.

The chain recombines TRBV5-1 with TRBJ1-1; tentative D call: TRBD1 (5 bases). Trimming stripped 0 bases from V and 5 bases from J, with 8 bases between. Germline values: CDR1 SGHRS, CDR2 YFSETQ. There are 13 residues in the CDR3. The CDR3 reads CASSLASGTEAFF. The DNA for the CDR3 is TGCGCCAGCAGCTTGGCCTCAGGGACTGAAGCTTTCTTT.

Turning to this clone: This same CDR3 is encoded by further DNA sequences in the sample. CDR3 sequence (DNA): TGTGCCAGTAGTATAGGCGGGGGAACCGGGGAGCTGTTTTTT. It translates to CASSIGGGTGELFF. The rearrangement links TRBV19 to TRBJ2-2; TRBD2 aligns across 7 bases. Germline trimming cut 1 base from V and 5 bases from J; bases unmatched to any gene: 1. The germline V gene has CDR1 LNHDA and CDR2 SQIVND (reference sequence). This CDR3 has 14 residues.

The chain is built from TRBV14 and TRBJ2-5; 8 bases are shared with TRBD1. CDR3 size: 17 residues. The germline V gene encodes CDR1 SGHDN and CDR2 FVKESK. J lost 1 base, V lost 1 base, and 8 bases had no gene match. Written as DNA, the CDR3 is TGTGCCAGCAGCCAAGGGTGGACAGGGTTCAGCCAAGAGACCCAGTACTTC. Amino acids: CASSQGWTGFSQETQYF.

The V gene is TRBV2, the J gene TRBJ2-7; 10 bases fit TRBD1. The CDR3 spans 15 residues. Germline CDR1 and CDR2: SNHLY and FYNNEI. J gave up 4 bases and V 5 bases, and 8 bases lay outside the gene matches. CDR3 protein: CASSSTWTGGYEQYF. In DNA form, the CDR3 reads TGTGCCAGCAGTTCTACGTGGACAGGGGGTTACGAGCAGTACTTC. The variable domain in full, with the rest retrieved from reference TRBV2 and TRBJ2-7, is EPEVTQTPSHQVTQMGQEVILRCVPISNHLYFYWYRQILGQKVEFLVSFYNNEISEKSEIFDDQFSVERPDGSNFTLKIRSTKLEDSAMYFCASSSTWTGGYEQYFGPGTRLTVT.

The CDR3 DNA reads as TGTGCCAGCTCATCGGACAGGCTCACTAATGAAAAACTGTTTTTT. Translated, it gives CASSSDRLTNEKLFF. The chain links TRBV18 to TRBJ1-4; TRBD1 matches at 7 bases. The CDR3 totals 15 residues. The germline gives CDR1 KGHSH, CDR2 LQKENI. The V and J ends lost 5 bases and 2 bases, in that order; junction bases with no gene match: 5.

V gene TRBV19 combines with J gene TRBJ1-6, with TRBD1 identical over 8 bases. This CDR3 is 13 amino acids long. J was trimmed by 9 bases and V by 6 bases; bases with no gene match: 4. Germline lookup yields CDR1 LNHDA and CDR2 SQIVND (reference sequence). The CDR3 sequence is CASSLDRASPLHF. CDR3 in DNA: TGTGCCAGTAGCCTGGACAGGGCTTCACCCCTCCACTTT.

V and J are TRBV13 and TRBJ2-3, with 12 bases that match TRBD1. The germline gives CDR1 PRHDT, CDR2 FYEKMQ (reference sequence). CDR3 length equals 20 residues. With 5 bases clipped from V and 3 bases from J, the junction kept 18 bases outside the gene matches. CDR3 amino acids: CASSGPGQGAPYGRTDTQYF. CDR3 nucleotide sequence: TGTGCCAGCAGCGGGCCGGGACAGGGGGCGCCTTATGGTAGAACAGATACGCAGTATTTT.

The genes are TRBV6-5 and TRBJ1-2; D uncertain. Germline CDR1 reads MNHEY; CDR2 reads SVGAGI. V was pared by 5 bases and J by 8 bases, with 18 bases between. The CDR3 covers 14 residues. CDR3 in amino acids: CASSRTHEPGGYTF. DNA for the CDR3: TGTGCCAGCAGTCGAACGCATGAACCGGGGGGCTACACCTTC.

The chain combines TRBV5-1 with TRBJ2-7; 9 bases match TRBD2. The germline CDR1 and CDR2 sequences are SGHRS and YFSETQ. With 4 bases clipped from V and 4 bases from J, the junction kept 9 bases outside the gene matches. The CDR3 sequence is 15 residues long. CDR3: CASSTLAGEGYEQYF. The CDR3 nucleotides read TGCGCCAGCAGCACCTTAGCGGGGGAGGGGTACGAGCAGTACTTC.